The 21 T cell receptor beta chains presented below share a single source sample, sequenced in a study of T cell changes during pregnancy in multiple sclerosis. The protocol was immunoSEQ multiplex PCR, while the TCRdb copy is restricted to in-frame clones and leaves out a portion. The sample includes some 140,000 clones, around 97% of them seen just once. This material consisted of peripheral blood, taken after pregnancy. The receptors originated from a female donor with multiple sclerosis, enrolled in a pregnancy study.

The chain uses TRBV28 and TRBJ2-7; 9 bases are a match to TRBD1. From germline, CDR1 is MDHEN and CDR2 SYDVKM. The CDR3 sequence is 15 residues long. The junction had 11 bases not matched to a gene; V was cut back by 5 bases and J by 6 bases. CDR3 protein: CASSPPGQGLREQYF. The DNA for the CDR3 is TGTGCCAGCAGTCCCCCGGGACAGGGACTCCGCGAGCAGTACTTC.

V and J are TRBV27 and TRBJ2-2; 9 bases map to TRBD1. Germline trimming cut 5 bases from V and 8 bases from J; bases unmatched to any gene: 6. The CDR3 loop spans 14 amino acids. Looked up from germline, CDR1 is MNHEY and CDR2 is SMNVEV (reference sequence). CDR3: CASSPGTGWGELFF. The CDR3 DNA reads TGTGCCAGCAGTCCCGGGACAGGGTGGGGGGAGCTGTTTTTT.

This chain joins TRBV28 and TRBJ2-5, with TRBD2 matching 7 bases. CDR3 length: 15 amino acids. The V segment lost 6 bases and the J segment 2 bases; nucleotides outside the gene matches: 9. CDR1 and CDR2 from the germline V gene are MDHEN and SYDVKM. CDR3 sequence: CASSGGGGGQETQYF. For the CDR3, the DNA is TGTGCCAGCAGCGGTGGGGGGGGTGGACAAGAGACCCAGTACTTC.

The CDR3 reads CASSTGQGVGQPQHF. The CDR3, as DNA: TGTGCCAGTAGTACAGGACAGGGGGTTGGTCAGCCCCAGCATTTT. This chain connects TRBV19 to TRBJ1-5; 10 bases match TRBD1. The junction had 6 bases not matched to a gene; V was cut back by 4 bases and J by 6 bases. CDR1 LNHDA and CDR2 SQIVND come from the germline V gene (reference sequence). The CDR3 is 15 amino acids.

This clone appeared a single time. This chain connects TRBV27 to TRBJ2-1; TRBD2 agrees at 11 bases. The germline V gene has CDR1 MNHEY and CDR2 SMNVEV (reference sequence). This CDR3 comprises 20 residues. J lost 2 bases, V lost 2 bases, and 14 bases had no gene match. The CDR3 loop is CASSLGVAGGPNTPYNEQFF. In DNA, the CDR3 is TGTGCCAGCAGTTTAGGGGTAGCGGGAGGGCCGAACACCCCCTACAATGAGCAGTTCTTC.

This chain connects TRBV15 to TRBJ2-3; weak D call: TRBD2 (6 bases). V was cut by 3 bases and J by 0 bases, with 13 bases left in between. The germline V gene has CDR1 LNHNV and CDR2 YYDKDF (reference sequence). CDR3 length: 16 amino acids. CDR3 amino acids: CATSSIRESSTDTQYF. The DNA for the CDR3 is TGTGCCACCAGCAGTATTCGGGAGTCGAGCACAGATACGCAGTATTTT.

CDR3: CASIRDRGRRDEQFF. Written as DNA, the CDR3 is TGTGCCAGCATCCGGGACAGGGGGCGCAGGGATGAGCAGTTCTTC. The V and J genes are TRBV5-6 and TRBJ2-1; TRBD1 matches 12 bases. Trimming took 6 bases from V and 8 from J; bases not matched to a gene: 9. The germline V gene encodes CDR1 SGHDT and CDR2 YYEEEE. The CDR3 has 15 residues.

The rearrangement links TRBV11-2 to TRBJ2-1; D may be TRBD1 (5 bases). Trimming pared 1 base from V and 6 bases from J, leaving 13 bases between. This CDR3 contains 15 residues. Germline V lookup: CDR1 SGHAT, CDR2 FQNNGV. CDR3 residues: CASSLGGQTPNEQFF. As DNA, the CDR3 is TGTGCCAGCAGCTTAGGGGGCCAAACTCCCAATGAGCAGTTCTTC.

The table lists this clone with a count of one. The chain links TRBV6-6 to TRBJ2-5; TRBD2 matches at 11 bases. V trimming: 8 bases; J trimming: 2 bases; junction bases outside the gene matches: 7. There are 15 residues in the CDR3. Germline V gives CDR1 MNHNY, CDR2 SVGAGI (reference sequence). The CDR3 loop is CASRPGLAAQETQYF. The CDR3 DNA sequence: TGTGCCAGCCGCCCGGGACTAGCGGCACAAGAGACCCAGTACTTC.

The rearrangement uses TRBV14 and TRBJ2-7; tentatively, D is TRBD2 (7 bases). From germline, CDR1 is SGHDN and CDR2 FVKESK. The CDR3 has 14 residues. V dropped 6 bases and J dropped 2 bases, with 14 bases sitting between them. The CDR3 region is CASRRGGSTYEQYF. CDR3 nucleotides: TGTGCCAGCAGGAGGGGGGGCAGCACCTACGAGCAGTACTTC.

This clone was recorded only once. V is TRBV5-8 and J is TRBJ2-7; possible D gene TRBD2, 5 bases. The CDR3 runs 13 residues. The V end lost 1 base, the J end lost 6 bases, and 11 bases lay between the germline ends. Germline CDR1 and CDR2: SGHTS and YDEGEE. The CDR3, as DNA: TGTGCCAGCAGCTTGACACTAGTTGGCGAGCAGTACTTC. Encoded protein: CASSLTLVGEQYF.

The rearrangement uses TRBV5-1 and TRBJ2-7, with TRBD1 identical over 7 bases. Unmatched junction bases numbered 6, after V lost 1 base and J lost 2 bases. This CDR3 has 15 amino acids. CDR1 SGHRS and CDR2 YFSETQ come from the germline V gene. CDR3 loop: CASSLLGQGAYEQYF. CDR3 sequence (DNA): TGCGCCAGCAGCTTGTTAGGTCAGGGGGCCTACGAGCAGTACTTC. The full variable domain, its missing parts supplied by reference TRBV5-1 and TRBJ2-7, is KAGVTQTPRYLIKTRGQQVTLSCSPISGHRSVSWYQQTPGQGLQFLFEYFSETQRNKGNFPGRFSGRQFSNSRSEMNVSTLELGDSALYLCASSLLGQGAYEQYFGPGTRLTVT.

The rearrangement joins TRBV27 to TRBJ1-5; D ambiguous. This CDR3 contains 13 residues. With 5 bases removed from V and 5 bases from J, the gap between germline ends came to 10 bases. Germline lookup yields CDR1 MNHEY and CDR2 SMNVEV (reference sequence). The CDR3 coding sequence is TGTGCCAGCAGTCAAGACAAGCATCAGCCCCAGCATTTT. Amino acid sequence: CASSQDKHQPQHF.

J is TRBJ1-2 and V is TRBV25-1, with D maybe TRBD1 (6 bases). This CDR3 region has 15 residues. CDR1 is MGHDK, CDR2 SYGVNS, per germline. V was shortened by 5 bases and J by 6 bases, with 19 bases between the two germline ends. As DNA, the CDR3 is TGTGCCAGCAGTAGAACAGGGTCAGGGACTAATGGCTACACCTTC. Residues: CASSRTGSGTNGYTF.

The CDR3 sequence: CASKVGGDTGELFF. CDR3 bases: TGTGCCAGCAAAGTAGGAGGGGACACCGGGGAGCTGTTTTTT. The chain uses TRBV28 and TRBJ2-2, with D perhaps TRBD2 (6 bases). The V and J ends lost 7 bases and 3 bases respectively, with 12 bases between them. This CDR3 has 14 amino acids. Germline V gene sequence: CDR1 MDHEN, CDR2 SYDVKM. The variable domain in full, completed from reference TRBV28 and TRBJ2-2, reads DVKVTQSSRYLVKRTGEKVFLECVQDMDHENMFWYRQDPGLGLRLIYFSYDVKMKEKGDIPEGYSVSREKKERFSLILESASTNQTSMYLCASKVGGDTGELFFGEGSRLTVL.

J is TRBJ2-1 and V is TRBV29-1; the D is unclear. Trimming took off 6 bases at V and 9 bases at J, with 15 bases between the two ends. The CDR3 is made up of 12 amino acids. CDR1 and CDR2 (germline): SQVTM, ANQGSEA. The CDR3 sequence is CSVLELAGEQFF. DNA for the CDR3: TGCAGCGTCCTAGAACTGGCCGGTGAGCAGTTCTTC.

The rearrangement joins TRBV7-6 to TRBJ2-3, with 15 bases aligning to TRBD2. Germline assignment: CDR1 SGHVS and CDR2 FNYEAQ. Trimming removed 5 bases from V and 4 bases from J; junction bases left unmatched: 4. The CDR3 contains 16 residues. The CDR3 region is CASSLGTSGRSDTQYF. The CDR3 coding sequence is TGTGCCAGCAGCCTCGGGACTAGCGGGAGGTCAGATACGCAGTATTTT.

This sequence joins TRBV7-6 and TRBJ2-4; the match to TRBD1 covers 7 bases. There are 17 residues in the CDR3. V shed 1 base, J shed 0 bases, and the junction held 6 bases outside the gene matches. CDR1 is SGHVS and CDR2 is FNYEAQ in the germline V gene. In DNA form, the CDR3 reads TGTGCCAGCAGCTTAGGGACAGGAACCGTAGCCAAAAACATTCAGTACTTC. Encoded protein: CASSLGTGTVAKNIQYF.

This rearrangement joins TRBV28 to TRBJ1-2; 12 bases are shared with TRBD1. V was pared by 8 bases and J by 8 bases, with 9 bases of the junction left unmatched. The CDR3 length is 14 residues. CDR1 is MDHEN, CDR2 SYDVKM, per germline. CDR3 coding DNA: TGTGCCAGCGGACGGGACAGGGGGCGCGGCGGCTACACCTTC. This encodes CASGRDRGRGGYTF.

Remarks on this clone: Within the sample, other DNA sequences also encode this same CDR3. The rearrangement joins TRBV28 to TRBJ2-7; D gene unclear. The CDR3 runs to 11 residues. The V gene lost 3 bases and the J gene lost 4 bases, with 4 bases spanning the gap. CDR1 and CDR2 from the germline V gene are MDHEN and SYDVKM. The chain's CDR3 is CASSFSYEQYF. In DNA, the CDR3 is TGTGCCAGCAGTTTCTCGTACGAGCAGTACTTC.

The chain links TRBV5-1 to TRBJ2-1, with 10 bases fitting TRBD2. The CDR3 runs to 18 residues. Germline CDR1 and CDR2: SGHRS and YFSETQ. With 4 bases clipped from V and 5 bases from J, the junction kept 15 bases outside the gene matches. The CDR3 DNA reads TGCGCCAGCAGCGGCAGGACTAGCGGCATGTGGAGTGACAATGAGCAGTTCTTC. Translating gives CASSGRTSGMWSDNEQFF.